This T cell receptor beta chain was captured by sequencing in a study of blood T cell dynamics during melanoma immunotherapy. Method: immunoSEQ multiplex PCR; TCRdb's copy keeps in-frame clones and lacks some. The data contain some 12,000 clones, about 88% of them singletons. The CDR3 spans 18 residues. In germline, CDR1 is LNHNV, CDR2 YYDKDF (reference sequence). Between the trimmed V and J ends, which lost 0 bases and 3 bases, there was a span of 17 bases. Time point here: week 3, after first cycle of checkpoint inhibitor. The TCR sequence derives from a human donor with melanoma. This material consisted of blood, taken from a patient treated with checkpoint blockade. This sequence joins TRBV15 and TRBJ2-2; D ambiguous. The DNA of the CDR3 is TGTGCCACCAGCAGAGATAGGGCAGGCCATGGGGACACCGGGGAGCTGTTTTTT. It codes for CATSRDRAGHGDTGELFF.